Listed here are 6 T cell receptor beta chains from one sample, sequenced in a study of radiotherapy plus CTLA-4 blockade in lung cancer. Data came from immunoSEQ multiplex PCR; TCRdb stores just in-frame clones and leaves some out. The sample records about 59,000 clones, approximately 67% being singletons. This sample comprised peripheral blood, obtained from a patient treated with radiotherapy plus ipilimumab. The receptors were sampled from a human donor with non-small cell lung cancer whose response to radiotherapy plus ipilimumab could not be evaluated.

Worth noting for this clone: In the same sample, other DNA sequences code for this CDR3. This chain uses TRBV7-8 with TRBJ2-2; 7 bases are a match to TRBD1. Germline lookup yields CDR1 SGHVS and CDR2 FQNEAQ. V lost 1 base and J lost 5; bases outside the gene matches: 13. This CDR3 spans 18 amino acids. This chain's CDR3 is CASSLGVTGRWRTGELFF. In DNA, the CDR3 is TGTGCCAGCAGCTTAGGGGTGACAGGGCGGTGGAGGACCGGGGAGCTGTTTTTT.

The genes are TRBV5-6 and TRBJ2-1; 7 bases are a match to TRBD1. From germline, CDR1 is SGHDT and CDR2 YYEEEE. Unmatched junction bases numbered 16, after V lost 3 bases and J lost 4 bases. There are 18 residues in the CDR3. DNA of the CDR3: TGTGCCAGCAGCTCGGGTAATCAGGGGGTGCTAGCTTACAATGAGCAGTTCTTC. The encoded protein is CASSSGNQGVLAYNEQFF.

Concerning this clone: This specimen includes other DNA sequences encoding the same CDR3. The rearrangement joins TRBV27 to TRBJ1-6; 9 positions agree with TRBD1. V shed 4 bases, J shed 6 bases, and the junction held 1 base outside the gene matches. The CDR3 spans 14 residues. In germline, CDR1 is MNHEY, CDR2 SMNVEV (reference sequence). The CDR3 region is CASSSDRGNSPLHF. CDR3 DNA: TGTGCCAGCAGTTCGGACAGGGGTAATTCACCCCTCCACTTT.

This chain uses TRBV7-9 with TRBJ2-5, with a possible D match to TRBD2 (5 bases). CDR1 is SEHNR and CDR2 is FQNEAQ in the germline V gene (reference sequence). The CDR3 consists of 14 residues. Deletions cut 2 bases from V and 5 bases from J, with 12 bases between. CDR3 bases: TGTGCCAGCAGCTTACAAGGGCGAGGGGAGACCCAGTACTTC. Translating it yields CASSLQGRGETQYF.

V and J are TRBV6-1 and TRBJ1-4; weak D call: TRBD1 (5 bases). The germline V and J ends were trimmed by 1 base and 7 bases, with 16 bases remaining between them. Germline-derived CDR1 and CDR2 are MNHNS and SASEGT. CDR3 length equals 16 residues. In DNA form, the CDR3 reads TGTGCCAGCAGTGAAGGTCCCACAGGTTGGGGTGAAAAACTGTTTTTT. Translation: CASSEGPTGWGEKLFF.

The rearrangement joins TRBV5-1 to TRBJ2-5; TRBD2 is a possible D gene (6 bases). The germline gives CDR1 SGHRS, CDR2 YFSETQ. V dropped 0 bases and J dropped 5 bases, with 17 bases sitting between them. The CDR3 runs to 16 residues. CDR3 nucleotides: TGCGCCAGCAGCTTGGTACTAGCTCAAACTCGGGAGACCCAGTACTTC. This sequence encodes CASSLVLAQTRETQYF.